This T cell receptor (beta chain) originates from a study of cytomegalovirus exposure and HLA in healthy donors. It was with 60 Vbeta and 13 Jbeta primers that the PCR ran. TCRdb's copy holds only in-frame clones and misses some; the assay was immunoSEQ multiplex PCR. The data contain 100,000 to 150,000 clones, roughly three quarters of them singletons. The CDR3 loop spans 14 amino acids. V lost 3 bases, J lost 3 bases, and 12 bases lay in between. Per germline, CDR1 SGHAT and CDR2 FQNNGV. The chain couples TRBV11-2 to TRBJ2-7; no firm D call. The source of this sequence is a woman in her twenties or thirties in good health and CMV-seronegative. Sequencing used PBMCs. The CDR3 nucleotides read TGTGCCAGCAGCTTTTCCGGTTTAGACTACGAGCAGTACTTC. Protein sequence: CASSFSGLDYEQYF.